This is a list of T cell receptor beta chains from one sample in a study of blood T cell repertoires in COVID-19. Data came from immunoSEQ multiplex PCR; TCRdb stores just in-frame clones and leaves some out. The table includes about 180,000 clones, approximately 83% detected once. Input material: peripheral blood. The receptors stem from a human donor with active or convalescent COVID-19. The donor label of this sample is uncertain. Both conserved end residues are part of each CDR3. D genes are given only for firm matches. The size field is filled for only some rows; it gives once, few, many or a size class.

j_call v_call clone_size d_call cdr3_nt cdr3_aa
TRBJ1-1 TRBV15 . . TGTGCCACCAGAGCCCCCGGGAAGGATGCTTTCTTT CATRAPGKDAFF
TRBJ2-3 TRBV24-1 once . TGTGCCACCAGTGATCCGGGGAAGGGTACAGATACGCAGTATTTT CATSDPGKGTDTQYF
TRBJ1-5 TRBV7-2 . . TGTGCCAGCAGCGCGGGACCCGAGAGCCCCCAGCATTTT CASSAGPESPQHF
TRBJ2-5 TRBV2 . . TGTGCCAGCACCGATGGCGGGGACTGGGGAGAGACCCAGTACTTC CASTDGGDWGETQYF
TRBJ2-7 TRBV5-4 . . TGTGCCAGCAGGGGAGAGGACTACGAGCAGTACTTC CASRGEDYEQYF
TRBJ2-7 TRBV2 . TRBD2 TGTGCCAGCAGTTGGACTAGCCCGGAGCAGTACTTC CASSWTSPEQYF
TRBJ2-5 TRBV11-3 . TRBD2 TGTGCCAGCAGCTTTGAGCGGGAGGGTCAAGGAGAGACCCAGTACTTC CASSFEREGQGETQYF
TRBJ2-1 TRBV2 . . TGTGCCAGCAGTGGGCGGCCGGTCAACTACAATGAGCAGTTCTTC CASSGRPVNYNEQFF
TRBJ2-1 TRBV4-1 few TRBD1 TGCGCCAGCAGCCAAGGACAGGGGGTGGGTAATGAGCAGTTCTTC CASSQGQGVGNEQFF
TRBJ2-7 TRBV28 . TRBD1 TGTGCCACCAACCGGGACAGACCCTACGAGCAGTACTTC CATNRDRPYEQYF
TRBJ1-6 TRBV6-5 few . TGTGCCAGCACCTTGGTAGTTATAGATTCACCCCTCCACTTT CASTLVVIDSPLHF
TRBJ2-1 TRBV19 . TRBD2 TGTGCCAGTAGTCCAATAGCGGGGTACTCCTACAATGAGCAGTTCTTC CASSPIAGYSYNEQFF
TRBJ1-4 TRBV5-1 few . TGCGCCAGCAGCCCCGGGGGGACTAATGAAAAACTGTTTTTT CASSPGGTNEKLFF
TRBJ1-2 TRBV19 . TRBD1 TGTGCCAGTAGGCCCGACAGGGTAAAGGGTGATGGCTACACCTTC CASRPDRVKGDGYTF
TRBJ2-1 TRBV6-5 . TRBD1 TGTGCCAGCTCTGGGGGACAGGGTCCGTATGAGCAGTTCTTC CASSGGQGPYEQFF
TRBJ2-6 TRBV6-5 once . TGTGCCAGCAGTTACTCGAGCGGCTCTGGGGCCAACGTCCTGACTTTC CASSYSSGSGANVLTF
TRBJ1-2 TRBV6-5 . . TGTGCCAGTCGGGTCTCGGCGAATGGCTACACCTTC CASRVSANGYTF
TRBJ1-4 TRBV6-6 . TRBD1 TGTGCCAGCAGTTACCTTCGGACAGGTTCGGATGAAAAACTGTTTTTT CASSYLRTGSDEKLFF
TRBJ1-3 TRBV18 once . TGTGCCAGCTCACCCCGAGGCGGGCCAGGCTCTGGAAACACCATATATTTT CASSPRGGPGSGNTIYF
TRBJ1-6 TRBV7-2 . TRBD1 TGTGCCAGCAGCCTCCACGGGACAGGGGGCAATTCACCCCTCCACTTT CASSLHGTGGNSPLHF
TRBJ1-3 TRBV6-1 . . TGTGCCAGCAGTGACCCTAGGACCATATATTTT CASSDPRTIYF
TRBJ2-1 TRBV4-1 . TRBD1 TGCGCCAGCAGCCCCCCCGGACAGGGGGCTTATGAGCAGTTCTTC CASSPPGQGAYEQFF
TRBJ1-6 TRBV28 few . TGTGCCAGCAGCCACATCAGGGATTCACCCCTCCACTTT CASSHIRDSPLHF
TRBJ2-5 TRBV7-3 . . TGTGCCAGCAGCTTACCCCCAGAGGTAGAGACCCAGTACTTC CASSLPPEVETQYF
TRBJ1-2 TRBV7-9 . TRBD1 TGTGCCAGCAGCAGATCCGGGACAGGGGATGGCTACACCTTC CASSRSGTGDGYTF
TRBJ1-1 TRBV7-2 once . TGTGCCAGCAGACCGGGCGGTGGAGGTTCTGGCACTGAAGCTTTCTTT CASRPGGGGSGTEAFF
TRBJ2-2 TRBV6-2/TRBV6-3 . TRBD1 TGTGCCAGCAGTTACTCCGGGACAGCTCTCGGGGAGCTGTTTTTT CASSYSGTALGELFF
TRBJ1-5 TRBV6-6 . . TGTGCCAGCAGTCCAAGCACAACAGTCGGTGGCAATCAGCCCCAGCATTTT CASSPSTTVGGNQPQHF
TRBJ2-3 TRBV20-1 . TRBD2 TGCAGTGCTAGTAGCGGGGAGAGCACAGATACGCAGTATTTT CSASSGESTDTQYF